Presented here are 4 T cell receptor beta chains from one specimen sequenced in a study of response to subunit inactivated influenza vaccine. In TCRdb, the RT-PCR reads were re-called with MiXCR into one record per CDR3 protein. Here the sample spans 500,000 to 550,000 distinct CDR3 sequences, around 7.7% being singletons. The starting material was PBMCs from blood, obtained 23 months after vaccination. The receptors come from a man in his fifties or sixties who received an inactivated influenza vaccine.

This clonotype was recorded at least ten times. The rearrangement joins TRBV7-2 to TRBJ2-7; D is unclear. In germline, CDR1 is SGHTA, CDR2 FQGNSA. V lost 4 bases, J lost 2 bases, and 6 bases lay in between. The CDR3 contains 12 residues. The CDR3 DNA is TGTGCCAGCAGCTCTAATGCCTACGAGCAGTACTTC. Its translation: CASSSNAYEQYF.

This clonotype was seen only a few times. The chain joins TRBV30 to TRBJ2-1, with D perhaps assigned TRBD1 or TRBD2 (7 bases each). Trimming stripped 5 bases from V and 0 bases from J, with 11 bases between. CDR1 GTSNPN and CDR2 SVGIG come from the germline V gene (reference sequence). The length of the CDR3 is 14 residues. As DNA, the CDR3 is TGTGCCTGGGAGCGGGACAGCTCCTACAATGAGCAGTTCTTC. It specifies CAWERDSSYNEQFF.

V is TRBV5-1 and J is TRBJ2-5; perhaps TRBD1 as D (6 bases). This CDR3 has 15 amino acids. The V gene's germline CDR1 is SGHRS and CDR2 YFSETQ. Trimming stripped 6 bases from V and 0 bases from J, with 15 bases between. CDR3 in amino acids: CASTSRGLYQETQYF. The DNA for the CDR3 is TGCGCCAGCACCTCTAGGGGGTTGTACCAAGAGACCCAGTACTTC.

The V gene is TRBV12-3 or TRBV12-4, the J gene TRBJ1-5, with no clear D. The length of the CDR3 is 12 residues. V was clipped by 6 bases and J by 8 bases, with 11 bases between them. The CDR3 coding sequence is TGTGCCAGCAGGGGGTCGGGTGAGCCCCAGCATTTT. As protein: CASRGSGEPQHF.